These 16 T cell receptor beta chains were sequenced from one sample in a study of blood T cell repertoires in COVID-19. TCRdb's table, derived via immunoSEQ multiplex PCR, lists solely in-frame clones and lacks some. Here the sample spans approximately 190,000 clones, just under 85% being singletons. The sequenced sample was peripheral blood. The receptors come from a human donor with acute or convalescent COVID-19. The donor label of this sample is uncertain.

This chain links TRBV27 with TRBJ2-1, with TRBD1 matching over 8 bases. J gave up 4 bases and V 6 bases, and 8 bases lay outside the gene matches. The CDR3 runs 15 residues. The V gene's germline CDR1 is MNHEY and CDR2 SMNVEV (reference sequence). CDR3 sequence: CASRRQGSMYNEQFF. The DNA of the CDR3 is TGTGCCAGCAGACGACAGGGGAGTATGTACAATGAGCAGTTCTTC.

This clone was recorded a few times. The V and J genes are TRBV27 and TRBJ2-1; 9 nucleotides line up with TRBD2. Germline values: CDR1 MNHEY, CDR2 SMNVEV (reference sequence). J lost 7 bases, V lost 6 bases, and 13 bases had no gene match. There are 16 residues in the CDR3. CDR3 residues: CASREGIAGAGNEQFF. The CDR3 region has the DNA TGTGCCAGCAGAGAGGGAATAGCGGGAGCGGGTAATGAGCAGTTCTTC.

The CDR3, as DNA: TGTGCCAGCAGCTGGGCACAGGGTGGGTCAGATACGCAGTATTTT. Amino acid sequence: CASSWAQGGSDTQYF. This chain joins TRBV7-9 and TRBJ2-3, with D maybe TRBD1 (6 bases). The germline V gene has CDR1 SEHNR and CDR2 FQNEAQ (reference sequence). This CDR3 has 15 residues. The V gene lost 4 bases and the J gene lost 4 bases, with 15 bases spanning the gap.

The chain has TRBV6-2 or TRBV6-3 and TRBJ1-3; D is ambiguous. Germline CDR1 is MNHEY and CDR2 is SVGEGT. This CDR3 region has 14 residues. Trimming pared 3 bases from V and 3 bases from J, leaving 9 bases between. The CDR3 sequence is CASSYKQSGNTIYF. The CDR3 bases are TGTGCCAGCAGTTATAAACAGAGTGGAAACACCATATATTTT.

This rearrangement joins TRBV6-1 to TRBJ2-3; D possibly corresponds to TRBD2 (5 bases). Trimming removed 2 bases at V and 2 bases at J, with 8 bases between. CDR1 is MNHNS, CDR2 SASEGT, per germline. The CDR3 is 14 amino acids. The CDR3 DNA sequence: TGTGCCAGCAGTGAAAGGAGGTTCACAGATACGCAGTATTTT. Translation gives CASSERRFTDTQYF.

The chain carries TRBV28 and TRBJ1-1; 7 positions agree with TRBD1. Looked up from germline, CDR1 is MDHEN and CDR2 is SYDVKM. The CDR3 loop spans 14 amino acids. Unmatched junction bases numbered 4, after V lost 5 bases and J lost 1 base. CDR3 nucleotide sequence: TGTGCCAGCAGTCCCAGGGACAGGAACACTGAAGCTTTCTTT. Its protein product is CASSPRDRNTEAFF.

The CDR3 DNA is TGTGCCAGCTCAGGACAGGAGTACGAGCAGTACTTC. This gives the protein CASSGQEYEQYF. This chain connects TRBV18 to TRBJ2-7, with TRBD1 matching over 7 bases. This CDR3 has 12 residues. The trim removed 5 bases at V and 4 bases at J, leaving 2 bases unmatched. Germline assignment: CDR1 KGHSH and CDR2 LQKENI.

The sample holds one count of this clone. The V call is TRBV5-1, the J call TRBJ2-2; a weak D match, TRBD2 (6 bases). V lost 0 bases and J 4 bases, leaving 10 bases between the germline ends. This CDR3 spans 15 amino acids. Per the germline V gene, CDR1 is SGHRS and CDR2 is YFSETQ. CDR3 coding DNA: TGCGCCAGCAGCTTGGGGGACTCGAGCACCGGGGAGCTGTTTTTT. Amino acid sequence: CASSLGDSSTGELFF.

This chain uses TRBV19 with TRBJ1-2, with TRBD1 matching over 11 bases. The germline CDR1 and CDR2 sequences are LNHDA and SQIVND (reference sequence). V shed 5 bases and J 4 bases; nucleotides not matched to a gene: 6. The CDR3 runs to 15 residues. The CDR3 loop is CASSPRTGGSYGYTF. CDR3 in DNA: TGTGCCAGTAGTCCCAGGACAGGGGGCAGCTATGGCTACACCTTC. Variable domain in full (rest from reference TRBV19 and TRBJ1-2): DGGITQSPKYLFRKEGQNVTLSCEQNLNHDAMYWYRQDPGQGLRLIYYSQIVNDFQKGDIAEGYSVSREKKESFPLTVTSAQKNPTAFYLCASSPRTGGSYGYTFGSGTRLTVV.

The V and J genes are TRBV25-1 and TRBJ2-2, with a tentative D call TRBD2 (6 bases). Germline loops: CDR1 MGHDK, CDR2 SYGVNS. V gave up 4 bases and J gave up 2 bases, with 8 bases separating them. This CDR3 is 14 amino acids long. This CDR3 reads CASSVRENTGELFF. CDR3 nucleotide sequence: TGTGCCAGCAGTGTGCGGGAAAACACCGGGGAGCTGTTTTTT. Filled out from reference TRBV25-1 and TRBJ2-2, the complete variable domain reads EADIYQTPRYLVIGTGKKITLECSQTMGHDKMYWYQQDPGMELHLIHYSYGVNSTEKGDLSSESTVSRIRTEHFPLTLESARPSHTSQYLCASSVRENTGELFFGEGSRLTVL.

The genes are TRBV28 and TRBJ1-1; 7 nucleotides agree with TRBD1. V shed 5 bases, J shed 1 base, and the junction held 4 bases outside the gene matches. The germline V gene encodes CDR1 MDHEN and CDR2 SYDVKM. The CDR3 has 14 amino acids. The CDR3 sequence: CASSAWTGNTEAFF. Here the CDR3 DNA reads TGTGCCAGCAGTGCCTGGACAGGGAACACTGAAGCTTTCTTT.

The CDR3 DNA sequence: TGTGCCAGCAGTTACATCGCGGGGAATCAGCCCCAGCATTTT. It is translated as CASSYIAGNQPQHF. V is TRBV6-2 or TRBV6-3 and J is TRBJ1-5, with D uncertain. Germline-derived CDR1 and CDR2 are MNHEY and SVGEGT. V was clipped by 2 bases and J by 4 bases, with 9 bases between them. This CDR3 contains 14 residues.

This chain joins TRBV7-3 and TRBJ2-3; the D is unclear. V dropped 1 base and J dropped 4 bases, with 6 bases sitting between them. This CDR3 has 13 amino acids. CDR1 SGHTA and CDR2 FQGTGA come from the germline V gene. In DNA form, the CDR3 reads TGTGCCAGCAGCTTAAGTCGGGCAGATACGCAGTATTTT. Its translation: CASSLSRADTQYF.

The CDR3 here is CASLLRGYSNQPQHF. DNA of the CDR3: TGTGCCAGCCTCTTGCGGGGTTATAGCAATCAGCCCCAGCATTTT. The V and J genes are TRBV28 and TRBJ1-5; D not resolved. Germline loops: CDR1 MDHEN, CDR2 SYDVKM. The CDR3 has 15 residues. The germline V and J ends were trimmed by 8 bases and 0 bases, with 14 bases remaining between them. Using reference TRBV28 and TRBJ1-5 for the parts outside the CDR3, the full variable domain is DVKVTQSSRYLVKRTGEKVFLECVQDMDHENMFWYRQDPGLGLRLIYFSYDVKMKEKGDIPEGYSVSREKKERFSLILESASTNQTSMYLCASLLRGYSNQPQHFGDGTRLSIL.

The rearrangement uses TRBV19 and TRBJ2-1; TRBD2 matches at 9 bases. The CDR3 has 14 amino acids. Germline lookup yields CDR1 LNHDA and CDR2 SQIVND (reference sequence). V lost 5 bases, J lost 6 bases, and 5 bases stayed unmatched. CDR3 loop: CASSLGGRANEQFF. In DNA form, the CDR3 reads TGTGCCAGTAGTTTGGGCGGGAGGGCCAATGAGCAGTTCTTC.

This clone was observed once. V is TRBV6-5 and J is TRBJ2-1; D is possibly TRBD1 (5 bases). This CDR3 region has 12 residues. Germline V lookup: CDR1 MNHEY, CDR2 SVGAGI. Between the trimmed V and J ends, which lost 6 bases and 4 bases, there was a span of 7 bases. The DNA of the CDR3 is TGTGCCAGCAGCTCAGGGTACAATGAGCAGTTCTTC. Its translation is CASSSGYNEQFF.